This TCR beta chain was captured by sequencing in a study of identical twins. Study-wide results and limits: Zero-insertion analyses might be partly confounded by invariant T cells like MAIT and iNKT. Models predicted less out-of-frame TCR alpha sharing in monozygotic twins than was found.

V was shortened by 2 bases and J by 6 bases, with 14 bases between the two germline ends. The CDR3 spans 15 residues. CDR1 is MNHEY and CDR2 is SVGAGI in the germline V gene. Via MiXCR, TCRdb re-called the 5' RACE reads, giving one row per CDR3 protein. The table lists hundreds of thousands of distinct CDR3 sequences, more than 13% of them singletons. In this sample, this clonotype turned up a few times. Its antigen is as yet unknown. The sequence came from a woman younger than 30 in good health. The chain joins TRBV6-5 to TRBJ2-1; D is tentatively TRBD1 or TRBD2 (5 bases each). The sample taken for sequencing was memory (CD45RO+) T cells sorted from blood. This CDR3 reads CASSYRDVMSNEQFF. The CDR3, as DNA: TGTGCCAGCAGTTACCGGGACGTTATGTCCAATGAGCAGTTCTTC.